One sample yielded the 31 T cell receptor beta chains listed below, sequenced in a study of CD8+ T cells in alopecia areata. Investigators isolated RNA and reverse transcribed it into cDNA to act as the sequencing template. Measured with immunoSEQ multiplex PCR; TCRdb has only the in-frame clones, and not every one. The sample lists about 64,000 clones, 44% occurring once. Specimen: NKG2D-low CD8+ T cells sorted from blood. Receptors were obtained from a human donor with alopecia areata.

This clone was detected many times. The gene calls are TRBV7-9 and TRBJ2-6; no definite D call. The V end was cut by 4 bases, the J end by 0 bases, with 13 bases between. The germline CDR1 and CDR2 sequences are SEHNR and FQNEAQ (reference sequence). The CDR3 is 17 amino acids. CDR3 amino acids: CASSSTSSYSGANVLTF. CDR3 DNA: TGTGCCAGCAGCTCAACCAGCTCCTACTCTGGGGCCAACGTCCTGACTTTC.

The rearrangement uses TRBV7-8 and TRBJ2-1, with 11 positions matching TRBD2. CDR3 length: 17 amino acids. Germline lookup yields CDR1 SGHVS and CDR2 FQNEAQ. Germline trimming cut 1 base from V and 8 bases from J; bases unmatched to any gene: 10. The DNA of the CDR3 is TGTGCCAGCAGCTTAGGGACTAGCGGGCTGAGTTGGGATGAGCAGTTCTTC. This codes for CASSLGTSGLSWDEQFF.

The chain is built from TRBV27 and TRBJ2-7, with 8 bases that match TRBD2. The V gene's germline CDR1 is MNHEY and CDR2 SMNVEV (reference sequence). This CDR3 spans 15 amino acids. With 5 bases clipped from V and 3 bases from J, the junction kept 9 bases outside the gene matches. CDR3 sequence: CASSPGLAHIYEQYF. The CDR3 DNA reads as TGTGCCAGCAGTCCCGGACTAGCTCACATCTACGAGCAGTACTTC.

The V and J genes are TRBV7-8 and TRBJ2-4; weak D call: TRBD2 (5 bases). CDR1 is SGHVS and CDR2 is FQNEAQ in the germline V gene. This CDR3 comprises 17 residues. V shed 4 bases and J shed 3 bases, with 19 bases lying between them. CDR3 bases: TGTGCCAGCAGCTCCGCACCTAGCACCCTAGACAAAAACATTCAGTACTTC. Protein sequence: CASSSAPSTLDKNIQYF.

The rearrangement joins TRBV7-9 to TRBJ2-3; no firm D call. Trimming cost V 2 bases and J 6 bases, with 6 bases left between them. The CDR3 loop spans 12 amino acids. Germline V gene data show CDR1 as SEHNR and CDR2 as FQNEAQ (reference sequence). CDR3 coding DNA: TGTGCCAGCAGCTTATGGGGTGATACGCAGTATTTT. Translated: CASSLWGDTQYF.

This chain joins TRBV9 and TRBJ1-1; D not resolved. Germline V lookup: CDR1 SGDLS, CDR2 YYNGEE. The CDR3 sequence is 14 residues long. Trimming left V 0 bases short and J 3 bases short, with 9 bases between. The CDR3, as DNA: TGTGCCAGCAGCGTAGGTGACGGTTACACTGAAGCTTTCTTT. Amino acids: CASSVGDGYTEAFF.

A single count supports this clone. V and J are TRBV4-3 and TRBJ1-2; TRBD1 might be the D (5 bases). Germline CDR1 and CDR2: LGHNA and YSLEER. Trimming cost V 1 base and J 7 bases, with 13 bases left between them. The CDR3 has 14 residues. CDR3 sequence reads: CASSQGVGVGGYTF. Written as DNA, the CDR3 is TGCGCCAGCAGCCAAGGAGTGGGGGTTGGTGGCTACACCTTC.

The CDR3 is CASSLALAGKETQYF. The CDR3 DNA sequence: TGTGCCAGCAGCTTAGCGCTGGCGGGTAAAGAGACCCAGTACTTC. The chain links TRBV7-6 to TRBJ2-5, with D perhaps matching TRBD2 (5 bases). V lost 0 bases, J lost 3 bases, and 11 bases lay in between. The length of the CDR3 is 15 residues. Germline loops: CDR1 SGHVS, CDR2 FNYEAQ.

In this sample, this clone turned up a few times. This chain connects TRBV7-2 to TRBJ2-7, with 10 bases lining up with TRBD1. Germline V CDR1 and CDR2: SGHTA, FQGNSA. This CDR3 spans 14 amino acids. J lost 2 bases, V lost 4 bases, and 2 bases had no gene match. The CDR3 DNA is TGTGCCAGCAGCTACGACAGGGGGCCCTACGAGCAGTACTTC. Translation: CASSYDRGPYEQYF. The full variable domain, with the rest looked up from reference TRBV7-2 and TRBJ2-7, is GAGVSQSPSNKVTEKGKDVELRCDPISGHTALYWYRQSLGQGLEFLIYFQGNSAPDKSGLPSDRFSAERTGGSVSTLTIQRTQQEDSAVYLCASSYDRGPYEQYFGPGTRLTVT.

This clone came up a few times. The genes are TRBV5-4 and TRBJ2-6, with 7 bases that match TRBD1. V lost 3 bases, J lost 2 bases, and 2 bases stayed unmatched. Germline CDR1 reads SGHNT; CDR2 reads YYREEE (reference sequence). The CDR3 totals 15 residues. Here the CDR3 DNA reads TGTGCCAGCAGCTACACAGGGGCTGGGGCCAACGTCCTGACTTTC. Translated: CASSYTGAGANVLTF.

Written as DNA, the CDR3 is TGTGCCAGCAGCTCCCTAGAGACGGATTTCTACGAGCAGTACTTC. This sequence encodes CASSSLETDFYEQYF. The chain links TRBV7-8 to TRBJ2-7, with D unclear. The V gene lost 4 bases and the J gene lost 3 bases, with 16 bases spanning the gap. The CDR3 extends over 15 amino acids. CDR1 and CDR2 (germline): SGHVS, FQNEAQ.

This clone was observed a few times. The chain uses TRBV7-9 and TRBJ2-3; D perhaps matches TRBD1 (5 bases). The germline V gene has CDR1 SEHNR and CDR2 FQNEAQ (reference sequence). V was clipped by 5 bases and J by 4 bases, with 16 bases between them. This CDR3 is built from 15 residues. The CDR3 protein is CASSASRVRADTQYF. The DNA of the CDR3 is TGTGCCAGCAGCGCGAGCAGGGTACGCGCAGATACGCAGTATTTT.

The chain recombines TRBV4-3 with TRBJ1-1; unclear D gene. This CDR3 is 15 amino acids long. CDR1 is LGHNA and CDR2 is YSLEER in the germline V gene. V lost 4 bases and J lost 0, with 12 bases in between. CDR3 sequence: CASSLSTGMNTEAFF. The CDR3 DNA reads as TGCGCCAGCAGCCTCTCGACTGGTATGAACACTGAAGCTTTCTTT.

In its sample, this clone was seen a few times. The chain links TRBV7-9 to TRBJ2-3, with unresolved D. V lost 8 bases to trimming and J lost 0 bases, with 12 bases between them. This CDR3 has 14 amino acids. Germline V lookup: CDR1 SEHNR, CDR2 FQNEAQ (reference sequence). The CDR3 DNA reads as TGTGCCAGCTCAAGAGGCTACAGCACAGATACGCAGTATTTT. This translates into CASSRGYSTDTQYF.

This clone was recorded a few times. The V and J genes are TRBV7-9 and TRBJ1-1; weak D call: TRBD1 (5 bases). The CDR3 is 14 residues long. Trimming left V 5 bases short and J 2 bases short, with 12 bases between. Germline V gene lookup returns CDR1 SEHNR and CDR2 FQNEAQ (reference sequence). The CDR3 here is CASSPGTDNTEAFF. The CDR3 nucleotides read TGTGCCAGCAGCCCTGGGACGGATAACACTGAAGCTTTCTTT.

This clone was found once. The chain uses TRBV7-3 and TRBJ2-1; 7 bases are shared with TRBD1. After removal of 4 bases from V and 5 bases from J, the junction contained 14 bases not matched to a gene. CDR3 length: 17 residues. Germline CDR1 reads SGHTA; CDR2 reads FQGTGA. The CDR3: CASSSSSTGALDNEQFF. CDR3 sequence (DNA): TGTGCCAGCAGCTCCTCCTCCACAGGGGCGCTTGACAATGAGCAGTTCTTC.

This clone was seen only once. The chain combines TRBV6-5 with TRBJ1-2; D gene unclear. Between the trimmed V and J ends, which lost 5 bases and 7 bases, there was a span of 14 bases. The CDR3 loop spans 13 amino acids. Germline CDR1 is MNHEY and CDR2 is SVGAGI. The CDR3 loop reads CASSPDWVVGYTF. The DNA of the CDR3 is TGTGCCAGCAGTCCTGACTGGGTGGTTGGCTACACCTTC.

This clone has more than one count but fewer than ten. The CDR3: CSVWEGYTF. The CDR3 DNA follows: TGCAGCGTATGGGAGGGCTACACCTTC. V usage is TRBV29-1 and J usage is TRBJ1-2; no clear D gene. Germline V CDR1 and CDR2: SQVTM, ANQGSEA. V dropped 6 bases and J dropped 8 bases, with 7 bases sitting between them. This CDR3 region has 9 residues.

The chain uses TRBV27 and TRBJ2-1; D is possibly TRBD1 or TRBD2 (5 bases each). Trimming left V 5 bases short and J 14 bases short, with 25 bases between. The CDR3 covers 15 residues. CDR1 is MNHEY and CDR2 is SMNVEV in the germline V gene (reference sequence). As DNA, the CDR3 is TGTGCCAGCAGTCTAGGGACCGCTTTTCGAGGATCGGAGTTCTTC. Protein: CASSLGTAFRGSEFF.

As DNA, the CDR3 is TGTGCCAGCAGCTTCCGTTTCCCCTACAATGAGCAGTTCTTC. This translates into CASSFRFPYNEQFF. This chain uses TRBV7-9 with TRBJ2-1; unclear D gene. The CDR3 is made up of 14 amino acids. Per germline, CDR1 SEHNR and CDR2 FQNEAQ (reference sequence). V gave up 3 bases and J gave up 2 bases, with 8 bases separating them.

This clone was detected only a few times. The J gene is TRBJ1-1, the V gene TRBV14; a weak D match, TRBD1 (5 bases). Trimming left V 4 bases short and J 2 bases short, with 11 bases between. This CDR3 has 14 amino acids. Germline V lookup: CDR1 SGHDN, CDR2 FVKESK. CDR3 sequence reads: CASSPWGENTEAFF. In DNA form, the CDR3 reads TGTGCCAGCAGCCCTTGGGGGGAAAACACTGAAGCTTTCTTT.

V is TRBV4-1 and J is TRBJ2-1; D is ambiguous. Trimming removed 0 bases at V and 9 bases at J, with 6 bases between. This CDR3 has 12 residues. Germline CDR1 reads MGHRA; CDR2 reads YSYEKL. CDR3 DNA: TGCGCCAGCAGCCAAGAAGTTAGTGAGCAGTTCTTC. Its translation: CASSQEVSEQFF.

This clone was observed a few times. The rearrangement joins TRBV15 to TRBJ2-7; D is undetermined. V was shortened by 3 bases and J by 2 bases, with 11 bases between the two germline ends. The CDR3 spans 14 residues. Germline lookup yields CDR1 LNHNV and CDR2 YYDKDF (reference sequence). The CDR3 nucleotides read TGTGCCACCAGCAGGTTCCCGCTGGCCTACGAGCAGTACTTC. The encoded protein is CATSRFPLAYEQYF.

V is TRBV7-9 and J is TRBJ2-1, with D perhaps matching TRBD1 (6 bases). This CDR3 is 17 amino acids long. V lost 1 base and J 8 bases, leaving 21 bases between the germline ends. The germline V gene has CDR1 SEHNR and CDR2 FQNEAQ (reference sequence). This CDR3 reads CASSLVGQGSTTDEQFF. The CDR3 DNA is TGTGCCAGCAGCTTAGTTGGGCAGGGGTCAACAACCGATGAGCAGTTCTTC.

This clone was counted only a few times. Other DNA sequences of this sample code for an identical CDR3. The V gene is TRBV29-1, the J gene TRBJ2-2; the D gene is possibly TRBD1 (6 bases). Looked up from germline, CDR1 is SQVTM and CDR2 is ANQGSEA. The length of the CDR3 is 12 residues. The V end was cut by 6 bases, the J end by 6 bases, with 11 bases between. CDR3: CSVPTGAGELFF. The DNA of the CDR3 is TGCAGCGTACCGACAGGCGCCGGGGAGCTGTTTTTT.

The J gene is TRBJ1-2, the V gene TRBV29-1, with D possibly being TRBD1 (6 bases). Germline lookup yields CDR1 SQVTM and CDR2 ANQGSEA. Trimming cost V 6 bases and J 3 bases, with 20 bases left between them. CDR3 length equals 15 residues. CDR3 amino acids: CSVVLGQGKHYGYTF. CDR3 coding DNA: TGCAGCGTAGTGCTCGGCCAGGGGAAACACTATGGCTACACCTTC. The entire variable domain, with the rest obtained from reference TRBV29-1 and TRBJ1-2, is as follows: SAVISQKPSRDICQRGTSLTIQCQVDSQVTMMFWYRQQPGQSLTLIATANQGSEATYESGFVIDKFPISRPNLTFSTLTVSNMSPEDSSIYLCSVVLGQGKHYGYTFGSGTRLTVV.

Details on this clone: At one of its ends the junction is not consistent with the germline gene, which may arise from a read error. The rearrangement uses TRBV29-1 and TRBJ1-1; 9 bases are shared with TRBD1. In germline, CDR1 is SQVTM, CDR2 ANQGSEA. This CDR3 contains 13 residues. CDR3 amino acids: CSGTGVMNTETFF. CDR3 nucleotides: TGCAGCGGGACAGGGGTTATGAACACTGAAACTTTCTTT.

V and J are TRBV7-9 and TRBJ2-5, with 10 bases aligning to TRBD1. CDR3 length: 16 amino acids. V trimming: 7 bases; J trimming: 5 bases; junction bases outside the gene matches: 13. Germline CDR1 and CDR2: SEHNR and FQNEAQ (reference sequence). Written as DNA, the CDR3 is TGTGCCAGCAAGCCCGCCGGGACAGGGGAGCGGGAGACCCAGTACTTC. This encodes CASKPAGTGERETQYF.

Only a few counts were recorded for this clone. The gene calls are TRBV7-9 and TRBJ1-2, with D maybe TRBD1 (6 bases). Deletions cut 4 bases from V and 2 bases from J, with 20 bases between. The germline CDR1 and CDR2 sequences are SEHNR and FQNEAQ (reference sequence). The CDR3 contains 17 residues. CDR3: CASSSSGLQGPNYGYTF. Here the CDR3 DNA reads TGTGCCAGCAGCTCAAGTGGTCTACAGGGACCGAACTATGGCTACACCTTC.

The gene calls are TRBV6-5 and TRBJ2-1, with D maybe TRBD1 (5 bases). Trimming took off 0 bases at V and 10 bases at J, with 13 bases between the two ends. Per the germline V gene, CDR1 is MNHEY and CDR2 is SVGAGI. The CDR3 consists of 14 residues. In nucleotides, the CDR3 is TGTGCCAGCAGTTACTCGAGCAGGGAATGGGAGCAGTTCTTC. Its protein product is CASSYSSREWEQFF.

The rearrangement uses TRBV5-8 and TRBJ2-1; 11 positions agree with TRBD2. Trimming removed 1 base from V and 7 bases from J; junction bases left unmatched: 1. This CDR3 has 14 residues. CDR1 and CDR2 from the germline V gene are SGHTS and YDEGEE. This CDR3 reads CASSLLAGGNEQFF. The CDR3 bases are TGTGCCAGCAGCTTGCTAGCGGGAGGAAATGAGCAGTTCTTC.